This T cell receptor (beta chain) was captured by sequencing in a study of shared clonotypes between healthy human individuals. Study details: The cohort had a couple of women and a few men, ages 18 to 49.

CDR3 length: 15 amino acids. V gave up 1 base and J gave up 0 bases, with 7 bases separating them. Germline CDR1 reads MNHEY; CDR2 reads SMNVEV (reference sequence). HIV-negative, healthy adults without recent acute infections or vaccinations were the donors. Replicate PCRs run on unsorted PBMC used around 330 ng DNA, which was 31,000 or so T cell genomes. Using immunoSEQ multiplex PCR, the repertoire was profiled, and TCRdb retains in-frame clones only, with some absent. The sample has about 520,000 clones; around 73% are singletons. General study findings and limits: Having only a few donors restricted how much genetic and exposure-history diversity was captured.

For this clone: Antigen: not known.

The sequence derives from a woman in her thirties or forties in good health. Some clones in this sample may be carry-over from other donors' samples. This chain uses TRBV27 with TRBJ1-5; D gene unclear. The sample consisted of PBMCs. CDR3 protein: CASSLLGRSNQPQHF. CDR3 in DNA: TGTGCCAGCAGTTTATTAGGTCGTAGCAATCAGCCCCAGCATTTT.